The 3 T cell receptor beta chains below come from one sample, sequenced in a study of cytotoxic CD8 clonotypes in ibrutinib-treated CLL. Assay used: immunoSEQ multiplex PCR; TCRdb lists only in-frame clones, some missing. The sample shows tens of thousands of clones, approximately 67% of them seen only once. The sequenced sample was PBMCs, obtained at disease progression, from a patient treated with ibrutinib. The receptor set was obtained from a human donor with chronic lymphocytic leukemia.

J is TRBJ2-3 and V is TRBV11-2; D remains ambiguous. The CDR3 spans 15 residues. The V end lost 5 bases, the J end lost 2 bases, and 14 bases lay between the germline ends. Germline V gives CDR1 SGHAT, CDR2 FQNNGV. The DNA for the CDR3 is TGTGCCAGCAGCCCCGATTGGGGAAACACAGATACGCAGTATTTT. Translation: CASSPDWGNTDTQYF.

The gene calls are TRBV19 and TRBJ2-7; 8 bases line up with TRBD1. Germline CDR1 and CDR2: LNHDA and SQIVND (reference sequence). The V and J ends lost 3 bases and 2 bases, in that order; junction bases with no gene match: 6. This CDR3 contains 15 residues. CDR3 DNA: TGTGCCAGTAGTATGGGGGGACAGGACCCCTACGAGCAGTACTTC. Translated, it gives CASSMGGQDPYEQYF.

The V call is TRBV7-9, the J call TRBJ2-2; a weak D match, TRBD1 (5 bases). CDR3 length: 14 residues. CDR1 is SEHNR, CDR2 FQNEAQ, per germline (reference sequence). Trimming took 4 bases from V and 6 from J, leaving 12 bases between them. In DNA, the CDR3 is TGTGCCAGCAGCTCCAGGGAATTGGCCGGGGAGCTGTTTTTT. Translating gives CASSSRELAGELFF.